Presented here are 23 T cell receptor beta chains from one specimen sequenced in a study of shared clonotypes between healthy human individuals. This table comes from immunoSEQ multiplex PCR, and its TCRdb copy is limited to in-frame clones, with some not included. The repertoire consists of about 2.3 million clones, with approximately 95% occurring once and the leading ten covering about 0.39%. The sequenced sample was naive CD4+ T cells from PBMCs. Documented subset: CD45RA+ positively selected. Every receptor here comes from a man younger than 30 in good health. Some clones in this sample may be carry-over from other donors' samples.

The V call is TRBV5-1, the J call TRBJ1-3; a weak D match, TRBD1 (5 bases). The V gene's germline CDR1 is SGHRS and CDR2 YFSETQ. The CDR3 length is 16 residues. Trimming pared 0 bases from V and 0 bases from J, leaving 10 bases between. CDR3 in DNA: TGCGCCAGCAGCTTGGAAGCAGGGACCTCTGGAAACACCATATATTTT. Translating gives CASSLEAGTSGNTIYF.

The J gene is TRBJ1-1, the V gene TRBV28; 9 positions agree with TRBD1. The germline V gene has CDR1 MDHEN and CDR2 SYDVKM. The CDR3 has 15 amino acids. The trim removed 2 bases at V and 0 bases at J, leaving 1 base unmatched. The CDR3: CASSLDRGMNTEAFF. In nucleotides, the CDR3 is TGTGCCAGCAGTTTAGACAGGGGGATGAACACTGAAGCTTTCTTT. The full variable domain, completed using reference TRBV28 and TRBJ1-1, is DVKVTQSSRYLVKRTGEKVFLECVQDMDHENMFWYRQDPGLGLRLIYFSYDVKMKEKGDIPEGYSVSREKKERFSLILESASTNQTSMYLCASSLDRGMNTEAFFGQGTRLTVV.

The chain carries TRBV7-3 and TRBJ2-3; D not resolved. The CDR3 is 13 residues long. Germline CDR1 SGHTA, CDR2 FQGTGA. V dropped 3 bases and J dropped 5 bases, with 9 bases sitting between them. For the CDR3, the DNA is TGTGCCAGCAGCTTTAGGGCTAGAGATACGCAGTATTTT. Protein: CASSFRARDTQYF.

This rearrangement joins TRBV5-1 to TRBJ2-1, with TRBD2 matching over 13 bases. J lost 6 bases, V lost 0 bases, and 3 bases had no gene match. Germline assignment: CDR1 SGHRS and CDR2 YFSETQ. CDR3 length: 16 amino acids. The CDR3 nucleotides read TGCGCCAGCAGCTTGGCCGGACTAGCGGGAGCCAATGAGCAGTTCTTC. Amino acid sequence: CASSLAGLAGANEQFF.

This chain joins TRBV28 and TRBJ2-4, with 8 bases matching TRBD1. V lost 3 bases and J lost 0; bases outside the gene matches: 10. The CDR3 covers 18 residues. Germline CDR1 is MDHEN and CDR2 is SYDVKM. CDR3 sequence: CASSFSGQVGGAKNIQYF. CDR3 bases: TGTGCCAGCAGTTTTTCGGGACAGGTCGGAGGAGCCAAAAACATTCAGTACTTC.

The chain has TRBV7-8 and TRBJ1-1, with D unresolved. This CDR3 spans 14 amino acids. Germline V gives CDR1 SGHVS, CDR2 FQNEAQ. Between the trimmed V and J ends, which lost 2 bases and 4 bases, there was a span of 11 bases. CDR3 sequence reads: CASSLRWTSTEAFF. DNA of the CDR3: TGTGCCAGCAGCTTAAGGTGGACCAGCACTGAAGCTTTCTTT.

V usage is TRBV5-1 and J usage is TRBJ1-2, with 12 positions matching TRBD1. Germline CDR1 reads SGHRS; CDR2 reads YFSETQ. CDR3 size: 17 residues. The junction had 11 bases not matched to a gene; V was cut back by 4 bases and J by 4 bases. CDR3 protein: CASSRNPGQGASYGYTF. In DNA form, the CDR3 reads TGCGCCAGCAGCCGAAACCCGGGACAGGGGGCTAGCTATGGCTACACCTTC.

The chain carries TRBV5-4 and TRBJ1-1; D remains ambiguous. The CDR3 has 14 residues. Germline loops: CDR1 SGHNT, CDR2 YYREEE (reference sequence). V lost 1 base and J lost 0, with 7 bases in between. CDR3 in amino acids: CASSLRVLNTEAFF. CDR3 nucleotide sequence: TGTGCCAGCAGCTTGAGGGTTTTGAACACTGAAGCTTTCTTT.

This rearrangement joins TRBV19 to TRBJ1-2; no clear D. The CDR3 covers 14 residues. The germline V gene has CDR1 LNHDA and CDR2 SQIVND (reference sequence). The germline V and J ends were trimmed by 4 bases and 8 bases, with 17 bases remaining between them. For the CDR3, the DNA is TGTGCCAGTAGTACCCCCGCCTACCTGGGGGGCTACACCTTC. It translates to CASSTPAYLGGYTF.

In DNA form, the CDR3 reads TGTGCCAGCAGTTTAGCCCCCGGGTCCGGGCTCTACGAGCAGTACTTC. This codes for CASSLAPGSGLYEQYF. The chain has TRBV28 and TRBJ2-7, with no clear D. V was cut by 2 bases and J by 3 bases, with 17 bases left in between. Germline CDR1 MDHEN, CDR2 SYDVKM. This CDR3 is 16 amino acids long. The variable domain in full, completed from reference TRBV28 and TRBJ2-7, reads DVKVTQSSRYLVKRTGEKVFLECVQDMDHENMFWYRQDPGLGLRLIYFSYDVKMKEKGDIPEGYSVSREKKERFSLILESASTNQTSMYLCASSLAPGSGLYEQYFGPGTRLTVT.

The chain joins TRBV6-1 to TRBJ2-1; maybe TRBD1 (6 bases). V was trimmed by 4 bases and J by 8 bases, leaving 30 bases between them. The CDR3 is 19 amino acids. CDR1 and CDR2 from the germline V gene are MNHNS and SASEGT. The CDR3 loop reads CASSAPRGFRDIPTDEQFF. CDR3 bases: TGTGCCAGCAGTGCCCCCCGGGGATTCCGGGACATCCCGACCGATGAGCAGTTCTTC.

The CDR3 protein is CASSLPGTNQETQYF. The CDR3 coding sequence is TGTGCCAGCAGCCTCCCGGGCACCAACCAAGAGACCCAGTACTTC. V gene TRBV28 combines with J gene TRBJ2-5; D is unresolved. The CDR3 extends over 15 amino acids. Trimming left V 6 bases short and J 0 bases short, with 14 bases between. The germline gives CDR1 MDHEN, CDR2 SYDVKM.

This clone was counted a single time. The V and J genes are TRBV28 and TRBJ1-2, with a tentative D call TRBD1 (5 bases). V lost 7 bases and J lost 0, with 21 bases in between. The length of the CDR3 is 17 residues. The germline CDR1 and CDR2 sequences are MDHEN and SYDVKM. Here the CDR3 DNA reads TGTGCCAGCATTAAAAGGAACTACAGGAGTTCTAACTATGGCTACACCTTC. It translates to CASIKRNYRSSNYGYTF.

The chain carries TRBV9 and TRBJ2-7, with D tentatively TRBD1 (6 bases). The CDR3 runs to 13 residues. The germline V gene encodes CDR1 SGDLS and CDR2 YYNGEE. The germline V and J ends were trimmed by 4 bases and 3 bases, with 11 bases remaining between them. The CDR3 spells CASSPSTGYEQYF. The CDR3 coding sequence is TGTGCCAGCAGCCCGTCGACAGGCTACGAGCAGTACTTC.

The J gene is TRBJ2-2, the V gene TRBV7-2; 8 nucleotides align to TRBD2. Germline trimming cut 5 bases from V and 4 bases from J; bases unmatched to any gene: 6. CDR1 is SGHTA and CDR2 is FQGNSA in the germline V gene. This CDR3 has 15 residues. CDR3 loop: CASSAGGAGTGELFF. The CDR3 DNA reads TGTGCCAGCAGCGCCGGGGGGGCGGGCACCGGGGAGCTGTTTTTT.

The V gene is TRBV6-4, the J gene TRBJ2-3; D unclear. The length of the CDR3 is 13 residues. Per the germline V gene, CDR1 is MRHNA and CDR2 is SNTAGT. The V end lost 4 bases, the J end lost 4 bases, and 9 bases lay between the germline ends. In nucleotides, the CDR3 is TGTGCCAGCAGTGCGTCACCCGCAGATACGCAGTATTTT. Residues: CASSASPADTQYF.

The V call is TRBV28, the J call TRBJ1-1; perhaps TRBD1 as D (5 bases). Trimming took off 8 bases at V and 2 bases at J, with 36 bases between the two ends. CDR1 and CDR2 from the germline V gene are MDHEN and SYDVKM. This CDR3 spans 21 amino acids. DNA of the CDR3: TGTGCCAGCCCCCCCACCGGGGGAGCCATCCCGGGGGAGAGTGGTAACACTGAAGCTTTCTTT. Amino acid sequence: CASPPTGGAIPGESGNTEAFF.

V is TRBV18 and J is TRBJ1-1; unclear D gene. V was trimmed by 2 bases and J by 2 bases, leaving 9 bases between them. Germline V CDR1 and CDR2: KGHSH, LQKENI. This CDR3 contains 14 residues. The CDR3: CASSPGWANTEAFF. The CDR3 coding sequence is TGTGCCAGCTCACCAGGCTGGGCAAACACTGAAGCTTTCTTT.

The gene calls are TRBV30 and TRBJ1-3; 7 positions agree with TRBD1. The CDR3 covers 14 residues. Germline V lookup: CDR1 GTSNPN, CDR2 SVGIG (reference sequence). V was pared by 3 bases and J by 1 base, with 3 bases of the junction left unmatched. The CDR3 spells CAWRDRASGNTIYF. As DNA, the CDR3 is TGTGCCTGGAGAGACAGGGCGTCTGGAAACACCATATATTTT.

The genes are TRBV11-1 and TRBJ2-7; 14 bases are a match to TRBD2. J lost 3 bases, V lost 1 base, and 5 bases had no gene match. Germline-derived CDR1 and CDR2 are SGHAT and FQDESV (reference sequence). The CDR3 is 17 residues long. DNA of the CDR3: TGTGCCAGCAGCTTAGAGACTAGCGGGAGGGCCCGCTACGAGCAGTACTTC. Its protein product is CASSLETSGRARYEQYF.

The chain is built from TRBV6-4 and TRBJ2-1, with a tentative D call TRBD2 (6 bases). Germline V gives CDR1 MRHNA, CDR2 SNTAGT. CDR3 length: 16 amino acids. Trimming removed 3 bases from V and 4 bases from J, with 16 bases in between. The CDR3 is CASSEAGLLPYNEQFF. DNA of the CDR3: TGTGCCAGCAGTGAGGCGGGACTTCTACCATACAATGAGCAGTTCTTC.

The chain links TRBV5-6 to TRBJ2-7, with D perhaps TRBD1 or TRBD2 (6 bases each). Germline V gene sequence: CDR1 SGHDT, CDR2 YYEEEE. The CDR3 has 16 residues. V was trimmed by 5 bases and J by 1 base, leaving 19 bases between them. CDR3 amino acids: CASSFGRGARSYEQYF. DNA for the CDR3: TGTGCCAGCAGTTTTGGTAGGGGGGCGAGGTCCTACGAGCAGTACTTC.

The J gene is TRBJ2-7, the V gene TRBV10-3, with no clear D. The CDR3 runs 12 residues. V lost 0 bases to trimming and J lost 4 bases, with 4 bases between them. CDR1 is ENHRY and CDR2 is SYGVKD in the germline V gene. The CDR3 bases are TGTGCCATCAGTGAGTCCCCGTACGAGCAGTACTTC. This translates into CAISESPYEQYF.